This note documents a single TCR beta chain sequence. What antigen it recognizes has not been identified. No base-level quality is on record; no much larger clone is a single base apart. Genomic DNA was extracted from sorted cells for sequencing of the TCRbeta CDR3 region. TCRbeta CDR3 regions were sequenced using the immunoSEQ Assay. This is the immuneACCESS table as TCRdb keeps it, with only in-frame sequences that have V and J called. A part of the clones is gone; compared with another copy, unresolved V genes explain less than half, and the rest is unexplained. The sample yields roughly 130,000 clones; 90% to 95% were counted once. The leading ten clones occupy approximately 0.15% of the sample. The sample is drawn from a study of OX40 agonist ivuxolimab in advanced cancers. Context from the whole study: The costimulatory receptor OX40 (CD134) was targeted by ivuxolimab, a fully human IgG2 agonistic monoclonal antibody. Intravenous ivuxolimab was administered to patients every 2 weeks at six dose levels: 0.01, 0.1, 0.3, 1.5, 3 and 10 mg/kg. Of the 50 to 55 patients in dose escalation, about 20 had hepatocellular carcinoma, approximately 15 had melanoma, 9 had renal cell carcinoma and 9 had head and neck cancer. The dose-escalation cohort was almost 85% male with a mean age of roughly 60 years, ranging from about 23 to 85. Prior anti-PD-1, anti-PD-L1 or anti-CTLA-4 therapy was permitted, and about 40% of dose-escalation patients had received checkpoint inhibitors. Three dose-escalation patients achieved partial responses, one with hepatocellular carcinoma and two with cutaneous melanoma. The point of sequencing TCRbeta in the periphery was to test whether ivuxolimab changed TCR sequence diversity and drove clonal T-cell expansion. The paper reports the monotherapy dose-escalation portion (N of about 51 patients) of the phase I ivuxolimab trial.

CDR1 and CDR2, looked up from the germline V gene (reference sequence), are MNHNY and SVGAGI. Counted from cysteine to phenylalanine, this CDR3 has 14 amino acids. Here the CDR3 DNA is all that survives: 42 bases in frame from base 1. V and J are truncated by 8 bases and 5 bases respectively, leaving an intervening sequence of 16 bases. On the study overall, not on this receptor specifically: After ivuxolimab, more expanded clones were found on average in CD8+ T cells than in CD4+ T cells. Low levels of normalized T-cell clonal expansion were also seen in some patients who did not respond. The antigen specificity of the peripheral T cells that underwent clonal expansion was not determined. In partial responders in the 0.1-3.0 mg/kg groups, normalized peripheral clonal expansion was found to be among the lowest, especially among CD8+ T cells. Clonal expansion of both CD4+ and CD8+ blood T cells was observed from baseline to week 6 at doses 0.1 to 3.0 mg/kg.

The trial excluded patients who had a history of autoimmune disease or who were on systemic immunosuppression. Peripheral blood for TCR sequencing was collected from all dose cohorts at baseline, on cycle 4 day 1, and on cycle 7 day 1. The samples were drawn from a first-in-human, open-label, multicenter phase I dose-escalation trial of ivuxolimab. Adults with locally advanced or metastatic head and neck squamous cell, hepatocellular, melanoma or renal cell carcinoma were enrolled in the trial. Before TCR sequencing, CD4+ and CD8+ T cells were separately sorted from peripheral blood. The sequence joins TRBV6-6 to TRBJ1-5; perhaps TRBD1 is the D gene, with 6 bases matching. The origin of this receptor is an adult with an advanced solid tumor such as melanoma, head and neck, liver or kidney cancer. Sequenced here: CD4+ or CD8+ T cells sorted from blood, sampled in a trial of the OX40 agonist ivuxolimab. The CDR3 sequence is CASRSQGIDQPQHF. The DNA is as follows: TGTGCCAGCCGCTCACAGGGTATCGATCAGCCCCAGCATTTT.